These 24 T cell receptor beta chains were sequenced from one sample in a study of cytomegalovirus exposure and HLA in healthy donors. The study ran its PCR with 60 Vbeta and 13 Jbeta primers. Assay used: immunoSEQ multiplex PCR; TCRdb lists only in-frame clones, some missing. The repertoire has some 98,000 clones, about 81% of them found once; the top ten carry 1.4%. Sequenced sample: PBMCs. The receptors were gathered from a man aged 40-49 years in good health and CMV-seronegative.

V is TRBV2 and J is TRBJ1-2; 8 positions agree with TRBD1. Germline lookup yields CDR1 SNHLY and CDR2 FYNNEI. The CDR3 contains 12 residues. The V segment lost 6 bases and the J segment 7 bases; nucleotides outside the gene matches: 4. CDR3 residues: CASSLTGVGYTF. The DNA of the CDR3 is TGTGCCAGCAGCCTGACAGGGGTTGGCTACACCTTC.

This chain uses TRBV5-1 with TRBJ2-7; 11 positions match TRBD1. CDR3 size: 14 residues. The germline CDR1 and CDR2 sequences are SGHRS and YFSETQ. J lost 4 bases, V lost 4 bases, and 4 bases had no gene match. The CDR3 region is CASSVGQGGYEQYF. CDR3 nucleotide sequence: TGCGCCAGCAGCGTGGGACAGGGGGGGTACGAGCAGTACTTC. Combining the CDR3 with reference TRBV5-1 and TRBJ2-7 gives the whole variable domain KAGVTQTPRYLIKTRGQQVTLSCSPISGHRSVSWYQQTPGQGLQFLFEYFSETQRNKGNFPGRFSGRQFSNSRSEMNVSTLELGDSALYLCASSVGQGGYEQYFGPGTRLTVT.

The J gene is TRBJ1-2, the V gene TRBV5-4; D uncertain. Germline CDR1 and CDR2: SGHNT and YYREEE (reference sequence). The length of the CDR3 is 13 residues. V was trimmed by 0 bases and J by 8 bases, leaving 11 bases between them. In DNA form, the CDR3 reads TGTGCCAGCAGCTTGGACCGGGGTGGGGGCTACACCTTC. Its translation is CASSLDRGGGYTF.

V and J are TRBV29-1 and TRBJ2-5; 7 positions agree with TRBD1. The length of the CDR3 is 13 residues. V lost 7 bases, J lost 0 bases, and 5 bases stayed unmatched. Germline CDR1 is SQVTM and CDR2 is ANQGSEA. CDR3 sequence: CSALTGNQETQYF. DNA of the CDR3: TGCAGCGCATTGACAGGGAACCAAGAGACCCAGTACTTC.

The CDR3 spells CAWRRGSNNQPQHF. Written as DNA, the CDR3 is TGTGCCTGGAGACGCGGATCTAACAATCAGCCCCAGCATTTT. The chain recombines TRBV30 with TRBJ1-5; D is undetermined. The germline gives CDR1 GTSNPN, CDR2 SVGIG (reference sequence). This CDR3 region has 14 residues. Between the trimmed V and J ends, which lost 3 bases and 3 bases, there was a span of 12 bases.

V gene TRBV5-1 combines with J gene TRBJ2-1; D uncertain. This CDR3 is built from 15 residues. V lost 3 bases and J 0 bases, leaving 10 bases between the germline ends. The germline CDR1 and CDR2 sequences are SGHRS and YFSETQ. The CDR3 DNA reads TGCGCCAGCAGCTCTAACACAGACTCCTACAATGAGCAGTTCTTC. As protein: CASSSNTDSYNEQFF.

The chain joins TRBV30 to TRBJ1-5; no clear D. In germline, CDR1 is GTSNPN, CDR2 SVGIG (reference sequence). This CDR3 is built from 14 residues. Trimming cost V 3 bases and J 2 bases, with 11 bases left between them. The CDR3 reads CAWSGERGNQPQHF. Here the CDR3 DNA reads TGTGCCTGGAGCGGGGAGAGGGGCAATCAGCCCCAGCATTTT.

The chain links TRBV19 to TRBJ2-7, with D tentatively TRBD1 (5 bases). This CDR3 region has 17 residues. Per germline, CDR1 LNHDA and CDR2 SQIVND (reference sequence). Trimming pared 6 bases from V and 0 bases from J, leaving 21 bases between. Written as DNA, the CDR3 is TGTGCCAGTAGCCCCCTGGGTGCAGGGCCGGGCTCCTACGAGCAGTACTTC. It yields the protein CASSPLGAGPGSYEQYF. The whole variable domain, remainder taken from reference TRBV19 and TRBJ2-7, is DGGITQSPKYLFRKEGQNVTLSCEQNLNHDAMYWYRQDPGQGLRLIYYSQIVNDFQKGDIAEGYSVSREKKESFPLTVTSAQKNPTAFYLCASSPLGAGPGSYEQYFGPGTRLTVT.

The rearrangement uses TRBV10-3 and TRBJ2-5; 8 bases align to TRBD1. Judging by the DNA end, TRBJ2-7 fits better; the J call may be wrong. The germline CDR1 and CDR2 sequences are ENHRY and SYGVKD. This CDR3 is 14 amino acids long. This CDR3 reads CATGPTGVAYEQYF. CDR3 DNA sequence: TGTGCCACCGGGCCGACAGGGGTGGCTTACGAGCAGTACTTC.

In DNA form, the CDR3 reads TGTGCCAGCAGCATGCTACAGGGGGCAATAAACTCTGGGGCCAACGTCCTGACTTTC. It encodes CASSMLQGAINSGANVLTF. This rearrangement joins TRBV7-3 to TRBJ2-6, with 9 bases that match TRBD1. In germline, CDR1 is SGHTA, CDR2 FQGTGA. CDR3 length: 19 residues. Trimming cost V 5 bases and J 0 bases; bases outside gene matches: 11.

The rearrangement uses TRBV6-1 and TRBJ1-6, with D possibly matching TRBD1 (5 bases). Germline CDR1 and CDR2: MNHNS and SASEGT. V was trimmed by 11 bases and J by 6 bases, leaving 20 bases between them. This CDR3 region has 15 residues. The DNA for the CDR3 is TGTGCCGGAGGAGGAGGGTCGGGGCCTAATTCACCCCTCCACTTT. Its translation: CAGGGGSGPNSPLHF.

Details on this clone: Additional DNA sequences in this sample encode the identical CDR3. The CDR3 nucleotides read TGTGCCAGCAGTGCCGGGACAGGGGCAGGGGAGACCCAGTACTTC. Translation gives CASSAGTGAGETQYF. This chain links TRBV27 with TRBJ2-5; 10 bases agree with TRBD1. There are 15 residues in the CDR3. Germline assignment: CDR1 MNHEY and CDR2 SMNVEV (reference sequence). The V and J ends lost 5 bases and 5 bases, in that order; junction bases with no gene match: 8.

This rearrangement joins TRBV19 to TRBJ1-5; a weak D match, TRBD1 (5 bases). CDR1 and CDR2 (germline): LNHDA, SQIVND (reference sequence). V lost 3 bases and J 4 bases, leaving 13 bases between the germline ends. The CDR3 contains 15 residues. In DNA form, the CDR3 reads TGTGCCAGTAGTATGGGCAGGGTCGGAAATCAGCCCCAGCATTTT. Protein: CASSMGRVGNQPQHF.

The chain links TRBV5-1 to TRBJ2-5; 7 bases are a match to TRBD1. CDR3 length equals 14 residues. Germline-derived CDR1 and CDR2 are SGHRS and YFSETQ. The V segment lost 4 bases and the J segment 3 bases; nucleotides outside the gene matches: 6. The CDR3 protein is CASSPGTAKETQYF. CDR3 DNA sequence: TGCGCCAGCAGCCCCGGGACAGCAAAAGAGACCCAGTACTTC.

The chain employs TRBV19 and TRBJ2-5; 7 bases agree with TRBD1. This CDR3 has 13 amino acids. J gave up 5 bases and V 5 bases, and 5 bases lay outside the gene matches. Germline V CDR1 and CDR2: LNHDA, SQIVND (reference sequence). CDR3 nucleotide sequence: TGTGCCAGTAGTCGGGGACAGTGGGAGACCCAGTACTTC. Protein sequence: CASSRGQWETQYF.

The chain combines TRBV18 with TRBJ1-2, with D possibly matching TRBD1 (5 bases). Germline V gene lookup returns CDR1 KGHSH and CDR2 LQKENI. This CDR3 has 14 amino acids. Trimming took off 3 bases at V and 4 bases at J, with 12 bases between the two ends. CDR3 bases: TGTGCCAGCTCACCCCAGGGCTCGGGCTATGGCTACACCTTC. This translates into CASSPQGSGYGYTF.

The rearrangement uses TRBV25-1 and TRBJ1-1; 7 nucleotides line up with TRBD1. J gave up 6 bases and V 3 bases, and 4 bases lay outside the gene matches. The germline V gene encodes CDR1 MGHDK and CDR2 SYGVNS. The CDR3 runs 13 residues. CDR3 protein: CASSDPGTAEAFF. In nucleotides, the CDR3 is TGTGCCAGCAGTGATCCCGGGACAGCTGAAGCTTTCTTT.

The chain joins TRBV2 to TRBJ1-1; TRBD1 is a possible D gene (6 bases). The CDR3 has 14 amino acids. The V gene lost 4 bases and the J gene lost 1 base, with 10 bases spanning the gap. CDR1 is SNHLY, CDR2 FYNNEI, per germline. CDR3 DNA sequence: TGTGCCAGCAGTGCGACAGGATCGAACACTGAAGCTTTCTTT. It specifies CASSATGSNTEAFF.

This chain links TRBV5-1 with TRBJ2-5, with D possibly TRBD2 on 5 matching bases. The J call may be wrong; the DNA end is better matched by TRBJ2-7. CDR1 and CDR2 from the germline V gene are SGHRS and YFSETQ. The CDR3 contains 14 residues. CDR3 region: CASSLGAGLYEQYF. Written as DNA, the CDR3 is TGCGCCAGCAGCTTGGGGGCAGGACTCTACGAGCAGTACTTC.

V is TRBV5-4 and J is TRBJ2-2; the D is unclear. V lost 0 bases and J 0 bases, leaving 6 bases between the germline ends. The germline gives CDR1 SGHNT, CDR2 YYREEE (reference sequence). CDR3 size: 15 residues. CDR3 sequence reads: CASSLGAANTGELFF. CDR3 coding DNA: TGTGCCAGCAGCTTGGGTGCAGCGAACACCGGGGAGCTGTTTTTT.

The table lists this clone with a count of one. The chain carries TRBV19 and TRBJ2-7, with 9 bases fitting TRBD1. The V gene's germline CDR1 is LNHDA and CDR2 SQIVND (reference sequence). The CDR3 contains 13 residues. J lost 8 bases, V lost 9 bases, and 11 bases had no gene match. CDR3 loop: CASTGQGEIKQYF. The CDR3 region has the DNA TGTGCCAGCACGGGACAGGGAGAAATTAAGCAGTACTTC.

CDR3 DNA: TGTGCCAGCAGCCCCATAGGGGGGAGGGTGAATTCTACTAATGAAAAACTGTTTTTT. Amino acids: CASSPIGGRVNSTNEKLFF. This chain uses TRBV9 with TRBJ1-4; possibly TRBD1 for D (6 bases). Germline V gene lookup returns CDR1 SGDLS and CDR2 YYNGEE. There are 19 residues in the CDR3. Trimming took off 4 bases at V and 2 bases at J, with 24 bases between the two ends.

The chain carries TRBV19 and TRBJ2-4; TRBD2 matches at 8 bases. The CDR3 extends over 14 amino acids. J gave up 9 bases and V 9 bases, and 13 bases lay outside the gene matches. Per germline, CDR1 LNHDA and CDR2 SQIVND (reference sequence). CDR3 DNA: TGTGCCAGCAGCCCCGGGACTAGGGCCGGCATTCAGTACTTC. It translates to CASSPGTRAGIQYF.

This chain links TRBV27 with TRBJ1-1; 8 bases agree with TRBD1. V lost 4 bases to trimming and J lost 8 bases; unmatched junction nucleotides: 3. The CDR3 extends over 12 amino acids. CDR1 and CDR2 from the germline V gene are MNHEY and SMNVEV (reference sequence). Here the CDR3 DNA reads TGTGCCAGCAGTTCCGGGACAGGCGAAGCTTTCTTT. Protein: CASSSGTGEAFF.